This T cell receptor beta chain was identified in a study of shared clonotypes between healthy human individuals. Whole-study results and caveats: Enrolling few donors narrowed the genetic and exposure-history diversity that was represented. Generation probability values for non-shared clonotypes were lower than those for clonotypes shared by all four donors.

About this clone: The antigen is unknown.

CDR3 length equals 15 residues. CDR1 is MNHEY and CDR2 is SMNVEV in the germline V gene (reference sequence). Trimming shortened V by 7 bases and J by 4 bases, and 19 bases separated the two germline ends. Sequenced by immunoSEQ multiplex PCR; TCRdb stores in-frame clones only, minus some. Among millions of clones listed, 85% to 95% were seen once. The sequenced material came from naive CD4+ T cells sorted from blood. Subset noted: CD45RA+ positively selected. The source is a man between 18 and 29 years old in good health. The chain has TRBV27 and TRBJ1-2; D ambiguous. CDR3 coding DNA: TGTGCCAGCACCTCCGCTAGTCGGAAGCTCTATGGCTACACCTTC. It yields the protein CASTSASRKLYGYTF.